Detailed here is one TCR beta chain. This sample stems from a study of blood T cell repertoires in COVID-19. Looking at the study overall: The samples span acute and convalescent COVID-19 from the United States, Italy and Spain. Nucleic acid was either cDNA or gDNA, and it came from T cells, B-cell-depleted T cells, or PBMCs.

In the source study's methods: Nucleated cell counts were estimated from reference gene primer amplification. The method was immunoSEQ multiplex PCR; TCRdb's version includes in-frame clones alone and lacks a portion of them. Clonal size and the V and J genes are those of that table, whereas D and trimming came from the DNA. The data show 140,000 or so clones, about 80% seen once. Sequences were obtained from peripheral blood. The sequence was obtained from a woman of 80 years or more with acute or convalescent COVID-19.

The CDR3: CASSFFRKEKLFF. The DNA of the CDR3 is TGTGCCAGCAGTTTTTTCAGGAAAGAAAAACTGTTTTTT. The rearrangement joins TRBV27 to TRBJ1-4; D gene unclear. V lost 3 bases to trimming and J lost 8 bases, with 10 bases between them. Looked up from germline, CDR1 is MNHEY and CDR2 is SMNVEV (reference sequence). The CDR3 has 13 amino acids.